This T cell receptor beta chain came from a study of shared clonotypes between healthy human individuals. The CDR3 extends over 15 amino acids. V dropped 1 base and J dropped 5 bases, with 12 bases sitting between them. CDR1 is MGHRA and CDR2 is YSYEKL in the germline V gene. Worth noting for this clone: The antigen is not known.

Study results and limitations: Clonotype sharing among donors likely depends on sequencing depth.

Into CD45RA+ naive and CD45RA-negative memory subsets, the CD4+ cells were split. Sequencing used immunoSEQ multiplex PCR; TCRdb keeps in-frame clones, though not all of them. The table records some 680,000 clones, approximately 73% of them present only once. The chain employs TRBV4-1 and TRBJ2-1, with a tentative D call TRBD2 (5 bases). The specimen sequenced was memory CD4+ T cells sorted from blood. The subset was: CD45RA-negative fraction. This TCR was sampled from a woman in her 30s in good health. The CDR3 DNA follows: TGCGCCAGCAGCCAAGGCCCAGCGGACCACAATGAGCAGTTCTTC. Translated: CASSQGPADHNEQFF.